The entry that follows covers one T cell receptor (beta chain) sequence. Each sorted CD8+ T cell subset had its entire DNA loaded. Here immunoSEQ multiplex PCR was the method, and the copy in TCRdb shows in-frame clones only, minus some. The sample includes 15,000 or so clones, 94% of them seen just once. This sample's time point: week 3, after first cycle of checkpoint inhibitor. Sampling occurred pretreatment (T0) and at week 3 (W3), after cycle one of checkpoint blockade. The data belong to a study of blood T cell dynamics during melanoma immunotherapy. Study as a whole: Metastatic melanoma patients received first-line pembrolizumab or nivolumab plus ipilimumab.

Germline assignment: CDR1 SGHNT and CDR2 YYREEE (reference sequence). Losses at the gene ends were 1 base for V and 5 bases for J; bases not matched to a gene: 1. The CDR3 runs 14 residues. Here the sequenced sample was effector memory CD8+ T cells from blood, taken from a patient treated with checkpoint blockade. The sequence came from a human donor with melanoma. This sequence joins TRBV5-4 and TRBJ2-3; 10 positions match TRBD2. This CDR3 is CASSLRTSGDTQYF. CDR3 DNA sequence: TGTGCCAGCAGCTTGAGGACTAGCGGAGATACGCAGTATTTT. Variable domain in full (rest from reference TRBV5-4 and TRBJ2-3): ETGVTQSPTHLIKTRGQQVTLRCSSQSGHNTVSWYQQALGQGPQFIFQYYREEENGRGNFPPRFSGLQFPNYSSELNVNALELDDSALYLCASSLRTSGDTQYFGPGTRLTVL.